This T cell receptor (beta chain) stems from a study of blood T cell repertoires in COVID-19. Original handling: Reference gene primer amplification gave nucleated cell count estimates. Clones were read by immunoSEQ multiplex PCR, and TCRdb kept only the in-frame ones, dropping some. V, J and clone size derive from that table, while D and trimming were established from the DNA sequence. The table includes approximately 250,000 clones, 92% detected once. The sample was peripheral blood. The sequence was collected from a man aged 25 to 40 with COVID-19, enrolled during active disease.

For the CDR3, the DNA is TGTGCCAGTAGTAAAGGGGGCCGGTTGGTGAACACTGAAGCTTTCTTT. Translating it yields CASSKGGRLVNTEAFF. This sequence joins TRBV19 and TRBJ1-1, with 7 positions matching TRBD1. The CDR3 consists of 16 residues. Germline values: CDR1 LNHDA, CDR2 SQIVND (reference sequence). Losses at the gene ends were 4 bases for V and 0 bases for J; bases not matched to a gene: 8.